This TCR beta chain appears in the sequencing data of a study of tumor-infiltrating lymphocytes in oesophageal squamous cell carcinoma. TCRdb reanalysed the PCR reads using MiXCR and keeps one entry per CDR3 protein. The sample lists 10,000 to 12,000 distinct CDR3 sequences; about three fifths were seen once. CDR3 length: 14 residues. Trimming cost V 0 bases and J 1 base, with 6 bases left between them. The germline CDR1 and CDR2 sequences are ENHRY and SYGVKD. This clonotype was observed a few times. The TCR sequence derives from a female donor with esophageal squamous cell carcinoma. The chain combines TRBV10-3 with TRBJ1-1; no definite D call. Sequenced: esophageal tumor tissue. The CDR3: CAISESTPNTEAFF. The CDR3 DNA is TGTGCCATCAGTGAGTCGACACCGAACACTGAAGCTTTCTTT.